These 22 T cell receptor beta chains share one sample of origin, sequenced in a study of T cells after yellow fever vaccination. TCRdb itself ran the 5' RACE reads through MiXCR, one entry per CDR3 protein. The sample includes around 360,000 distinct CDR3 sequences, more than 9% of them seen just once. Sequences were derived from PBMCs, sampled on the day of the first yellow fever vaccination. The receptors shown here come from a man aged 18-30 years who received the YFV17D yellow fever vaccine.

This clonotype showed up many times. The chain combines TRBV13 with TRBJ2-1; 7 nucleotides line up with TRBD1. The V segment lost 4 bases and the J segment 7 bases; nucleotides outside the gene matches: 10. This CDR3 contains 15 residues. In germline, CDR1 is PRHDT, CDR2 FYEKMQ (reference sequence). The CDR3 sequence is CASSSLDRQANEQFF. The CDR3 bases are TGTGCCAGCAGCTCGTTGGACAGGCAGGCGAATGAGCAGTTCTTC.

This chain uses TRBV12-3 or TRBV12-4 with TRBJ2-1; TRBD1 agrees at 10 bases. There are 19 residues in the CDR3. V lost 5 bases to trimming and J lost 0 bases; unmatched junction nucleotides: 13. CDR3 nucleotides: TGTGCCAGCAGTACAGGAGGGACAGGGGTAGCCTACTCCTACAATGAGCAGTTCTTC. Protein product: CASSTGGTGVAYSYNEQFF.

This clonotype was seen a few times. V usage is TRBV10-2 and J usage is TRBJ2-3, with D possibly being TRBD1 (6 bases). The CDR3 consists of 16 residues. The germline gives CDR1 WSHSY, CDR2 SAAADI. The V and J ends lost 8 bases and 0 bases respectively, with 18 bases between them. CDR3 protein: CASSNRDISSTDTQYF. The DNA for the CDR3 is TGCGCCAGCTCCAACCGGGACATATCTAGCACAGATACGCAGTATTTT.

This clonotype was found a few times. The chain couples TRBV6-2 or TRBV6-3 to TRBJ1-5, with 7 bases that match TRBD1. CDR1 and CDR2 from the germline V gene are MNHEY and SVGEGT. The J segment lost 4 bases and the V segment lost 8 bases, leaving 2 bases of the junction unmatched. This CDR3 is 12 amino acids long. The CDR3 sequence is CASGTVNQPQHF. CDR3 bases: TGTGCCAGCGGGACAGTTAATCAGCCCCAGCATTTT.

This clonotype was detected only a few times. This chain connects TRBV24-1 to TRBJ2-3; 7 nucleotides match TRBD2. Trimming removed 4 bases from V and 4 bases from J; junction bases left unmatched: 4. This CDR3 has 14 amino acids. Germline V lookup: CDR1 KGHDR, CDR2 SFDVKD. CDR3 region: CATSDNREADTQYF. In DNA form, the CDR3 reads TGTGCCACCAGTGACAACCGGGAGGCAGATACGCAGTATTTT.

The chain couples TRBV20-1 to TRBJ2-1; 10 bases align to TRBD2. Germline V gives CDR1 DFQATT, CDR2 SNEGSKA (reference sequence). Losses at the gene ends were 4 bases for V and 3 bases for J; bases not matched to a gene: 6. CDR3 length: 15 amino acids. This CDR3 reads CSATGSSGSYNEQFF. The CDR3, as DNA: TGCAGTGCTACCGGATCTAGCGGGAGCTACAATGAGCAGTTCTTC.

This chain joins TRBV14 and TRBJ2-1; tentatively, D is TRBD1 (5 bases). CDR3 length equals 16 residues. Germline V lookup: CDR1 SGHDN, CDR2 FVKESK. The V end lost 1 base, the J end lost 7 bases, and 17 bases lay between the germline ends. The CDR3 coding sequence is TGTGCCAGCAGCCAAGGGGCAGGGCGGCAGGGAAATGAGCAGTTCTTC. It codes for CASSQGAGRQGNEQFF. The entire variable domain, with the rest obtained from reference TRBV14 and TRBJ2-1, is as follows: EAGVTQFPSHSVIEKGQTVTLRCDPISGHDNLYWYRRVMGKEIKFLLHFVKESKQDESGMPNNRFLAERTGGTYSTLKVQPAELEDSGVYFCASSQGAGRQGNEQFFGPGTRLTVL.

This clonotype showed up just a few times. V gene TRBV14 combines with J gene TRBJ2-7; unclear D gene. Germline lookup yields CDR1 SGHDN and CDR2 FVKESK. V lost 1 base, J lost 4 bases, and 14 bases lay in between. This CDR3 region has 15 residues. The CDR3 reads CASSQVATGDYEQYF. CDR3 nucleotide sequence: TGTGCCAGCAGCCAAGTTGCAACGGGCGATTACGAGCAGTACTTC.

This chain uses TRBV4-3 with TRBJ2-5; 11 nucleotides align to TRBD1. The CDR3 sequence is 15 residues long. The germline V gene encodes CDR1 LGHNA and CDR2 YSLEER. The J segment lost 5 bases and the V segment lost 3 bases, leaving 5 bases of the junction unmatched. CDR3 sequence: CASSQTGDRGETQYF. As DNA, the CDR3 is TGCGCCAGCAGCCAGACCGGGGACAGGGGGGAGACCCAGTACTTC.

This clonotype has a handful of counts. The chain carries TRBV18 and TRBJ1-1; D not certain. Germline values: CDR1 KGHSH, CDR2 LQKENI. This CDR3 has 14 amino acids. V lost 4 bases and J 5 bases, leaving 14 bases between the germline ends. CDR3 residues: CASSHLPEGTEAFF. The CDR3 nucleotides are TGTGCCAGCTCACATCTGCCGGAGGGAACTGAAGCTTTCTTT.

V and J are TRBV6-5 and TRBJ1-1, with D unclear. The CDR3 length is 13 residues. Germline CDR1 MNHEY, CDR2 SVGAGI. The V gene lost 2 bases and the J gene lost 10 bases, with 14 bases spanning the gap. CDR3: CASSYDIAGPAFF. CDR3 nucleotide sequence: TGTGCCAGCAGTTACGACATAGCCGGGCCAGCTTTCTTT.

This clonotype has at least ten counts. The chain combines TRBV30 with TRBJ2-3; tentatively, D is TRBD1 (6 bases). This CDR3 spans 14 amino acids. V dropped 5 bases and J dropped 5 bases, with 17 bases sitting between them. Looked up from germline, CDR1 is GTSNPN and CDR2 is SVGIG (reference sequence). The CDR3 DNA is TGTGCCTGGGCCGTGACAGGTGGGGTAGATACGCAGTATTTT. As protein: CAWAVTGGVDTQYF.

The chain uses TRBV4-1 and TRBJ2-5; D ambiguous. V lost 0 bases and J 7 bases, leaving 15 bases between the germline ends. The CDR3 sequence is 15 residues long. CDR1 and CDR2 (germline): MGHRA, YSYEKL. Here the CDR3 reads CASSQDTGWWVTQYF. DNA for the CDR3: TGCGCCAGCAGCCAAGATACCGGGTGGTGGGTGACCCAGTACTTC.

The rearrangement joins TRBV5-6 to TRBJ2-2; maybe TRBD2 (6 bases). Germline lookup yields CDR1 SGHDT and CDR2 YYEEEE. Trimming took 4 bases from V and 7 from J, leaving 14 bases between them. The CDR3 covers 14 residues. The CDR3 DNA reads TGTGCCAGCAGCCCGGGAGTGAACTGCGGGGAGCTGTTTTTT. Its translation: CASSPGVNCGELFF.

The chain recombines TRBV20-1 with TRBJ2-5; 7 bases line up with TRBD1. Trimming cost V 2 bases and J 5 bases; bases outside gene matches: 8. The CDR3 is made up of 14 amino acids. Germline V gives CDR1 DFQATT, CDR2 SNEGSKA (reference sequence). The CDR3 DNA is TGCAGTGCTAGAACGATATTACAGGGGGAGACCCAGTACTTC. Translation gives CSARTILQGETQYF.

This sequence joins TRBV6-1 and TRBJ2-7; no clear D. V was shortened by 3 bases and J by 4 bases, with 13 bases between the two germline ends. This CDR3 region has 14 residues. CDR1 is MNHNS, CDR2 SASEGT, per germline. The CDR3 sequence: CASSDFLTYYEQYV. CDR3 DNA sequence: TGTGCCAGCAGTGATTTCCTGACCTATTACGAGCAGTACGTC.

There are a few counts of this clonotype. CDR3 sequence: CASSPTGFSSYNSPLHF. CDR3 DNA sequence: TGTGCCAGCAGCCCGACAGGGTTCAGCTCCTATAATTCACCCCTCCACTTT. The rearrangement uses TRBV5-5 and TRBJ1-6; the match to TRBD1 covers 7 bases. V dropped 4 bases and J dropped 0; count of bases not matched to a gene: 7. Germline V gene data show CDR1 as SGHKS and CDR2 as YYEKEE (reference sequence). The CDR3 is 17 residues long.

This clonotype was recorded many times. The chain uses TRBV12-3 or TRBV12-4 and TRBJ1-2, with D maybe TRBD1 (6 bases). The CDR3 contains 15 residues. Trimming cost V 0 bases and J 4 bases, with 12 bases left between them. The CDR3 sequence: CASSLAAGVPYGYTF. The DNA for the CDR3 is TGTGCCAGCAGTTTAGCGGCAGGGGTCCCCTATGGCTACACCTTC.

This clonotype has at least ten counts. V gene TRBV3-1 combines with J gene TRBJ1-2; unclear D gene. The germline V gene encodes CDR1 LGHDT and CDR2 YNNKEL (reference sequence). The V end lost 3 bases, the J end lost 7 bases, and 12 bases lay between the germline ends. This CDR3 contains 13 residues. Here the CDR3 reads CASSQLARPGYTF. Written as DNA, the CDR3 is TGTGCCAGCAGCCAGTTGGCCAGACCTGGCTACACCTTC.

In its sample, this clonotype was seen a few times. The chain uses TRBV5-4 and TRBJ2-3, with D uncertain. Trimming took off 4 bases at V and 4 bases at J, with 10 bases between the two ends. This CDR3 is built from 13 residues. Germline V gene sequence: CDR1 SGHNT, CDR2 YYREEE (reference sequence). CDR3 region: CASSPWTADTQYF. Here the CDR3 DNA reads TGTGCCAGCAGCCCGTGGACGGCAGATACGCAGTATTTT.

The rearrangement uses TRBV5-1 and TRBJ2-3; 7 bases align to TRBD1. The V gene end was trimmed by 3 bases and the J gene end by 1 base; junction bases not matched to a gene: 2. The germline CDR1 and CDR2 sequences are SGHRS and YFSETQ. The CDR3 sequence is 14 residues long. The CDR3 spells CASSYDRGTDTQYF. CDR3 DNA sequence: TGCGCCAGCAGCTACGACAGGGGCACAGATACGCAGTATTTT. The complete variable domain, with remaining parts taken from reference TRBV5-1 and TRBJ2-3, reads KAGVTQTPRYLIKTRGQQVTLSCSPISGHRSVSWYQQTPGQGLQFLFEYFSETQRNKGNFPGRFSGRQFSNSRSEMNVSTLELGDSALYLCASSYDRGTDTQYFGPGTRLTVL.

This clonotype was found a few times. V and J are TRBV29-1 and TRBJ2-7; D unclear. The V end was cut by 7 bases, the J end by 0 bases, with 19 bases between. Germline CDR1 SQVTM, CDR2 ANQGSEA. This CDR3 contains 15 residues. CDR3 coding DNA: TGCAGCGCATCACCCCAAACCGGGTACTCCTACGAGCAGTACTTC. Its protein product is CSASPQTGYSYEQYF.